One sample yielded the 5 T cell receptor beta chains listed below, sequenced in a study of Ad26.COV2.S vaccination and SARS-CoV-2 variants. Sequencing used immunoSEQ multiplex PCR; TCRdb keeps in-frame clones, though not all of them. Of 250,000 to 300,000 clones listed, 70% to 90% are singletons. Sample treatment: around 19 received Ad26.COV2.S at low or high dose, single or two shots; 5 received placebo; per-sample allocation not given. All samples were drawn on day 63, counting from the first vaccine or placebo injection. Sequenced material: peripheral blood, taken in a trial of Ad26.COV2.S vaccine versus placebo. The receptors come from a person aged 18 to 65 who received the Ad26.COV2.S COVID-19 vaccine or a placebo.

The V and J genes are TRBV7-2 and TRBJ2-1; maybe TRBD1 (6 bases). The germline V gene encodes CDR1 SGHTA and CDR2 FQGNSA. Trimming pared 4 bases from V and 10 bases from J, leaving 17 bases between. CDR3 size: 14 residues. The CDR3, as DNA: TGTGCCAGCAGCTCGGGACCCGGGACACAAGAGCAGTTCTTC. Translating it yields CASSSGPGTQEQFF.

This rearrangement joins TRBV5-6 to TRBJ1-2, with D perhaps TRBD1 (6 bases). Trimming pared 0 bases from V and 4 bases from J, leaving 19 bases between. The germline CDR1 and CDR2 sequences are SGHDT and YYEEEE. The CDR3 is 17 residues long. CDR3 in DNA: TGTGCCAGCAGCTTGGGACTAGGACAGACAACGTTCTATGGCTACACCTTC. Translated, it gives CASSLGLGQTTFYGYTF.

On this clone itself: At the DNA level, this CDR3 is encoded by other sequences in the same sample as well. This rearrangement joins TRBV30 to TRBJ1-5; unclear D gene. Germline V CDR1 and CDR2: GTSNPN, SVGIG (reference sequence). V lost 0 bases and J lost 4, with 7 bases in between. The CDR3 is 13 residues long. CDR3 amino acids: CAWSVSGNQPQHF. CDR3 bases: TGTGCCTGGAGTGTGTCCGGAAATCAGCCCCAGCATTTT. The full variable domain, with the rest looked up from reference TRBV30 and TRBJ1-5, is SQTIHQWPATLVQPVGSPLSLECTVEGTSNPNLYWYRQAAGRGLQLLFYSVGIGQISSEVPQNLSASRPQDRQFILSSKKLLLSDSGFYLCAWSVSGNQPQHFGDGTRLSIL.

The rearrangement uses TRBV27 and TRBJ2-7, with 11 bases matching TRBD2. CDR3 length: 15 amino acids. V dropped 5 bases and J dropped 2; count of bases not matched to a gene: 5. The V gene's germline CDR1 is MNHEY and CDR2 SMNVEV (reference sequence). The CDR3 DNA is TGTGCCAGCAGTCCGACTAGCGGGGTAACCTACGAGCAGTACTTC. Translation: CASSPTSGVTYEQYF.

Only one count was recorded for this clone. J is TRBJ1-2 and V is TRBV6-5; D not certain. The CDR3 is made up of 11 amino acids. V was pared by 6 bases and J by 5 bases, with 7 bases between. The germline CDR1 and CDR2 sequences are MNHEY and SVGAGI. The CDR3 DNA follows: TGTGCCAGCAGGAGACTTTATGGCTACACCTTC. This gives the protein CASRRLYGYTF.